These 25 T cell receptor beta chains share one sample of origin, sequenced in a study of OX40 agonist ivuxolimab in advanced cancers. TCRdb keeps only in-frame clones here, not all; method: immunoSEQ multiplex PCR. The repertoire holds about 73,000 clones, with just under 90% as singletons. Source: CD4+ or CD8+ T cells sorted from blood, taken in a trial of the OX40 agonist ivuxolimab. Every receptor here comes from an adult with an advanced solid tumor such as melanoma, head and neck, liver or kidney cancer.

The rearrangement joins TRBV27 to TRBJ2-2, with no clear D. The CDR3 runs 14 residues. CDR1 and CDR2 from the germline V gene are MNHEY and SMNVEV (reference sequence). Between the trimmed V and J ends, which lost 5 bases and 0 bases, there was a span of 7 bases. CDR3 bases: TGTGCCAGCAGTCTCAGCCCGAACACCGGGGAGCTGTTTTTT. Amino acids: CASSLSPNTGELFF.

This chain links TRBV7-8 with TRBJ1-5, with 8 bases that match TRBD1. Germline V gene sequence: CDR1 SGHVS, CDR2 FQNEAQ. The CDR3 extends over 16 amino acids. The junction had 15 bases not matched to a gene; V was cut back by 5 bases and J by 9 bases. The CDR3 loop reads CASSLTGTGPTRPQHF. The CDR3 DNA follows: TGTGCCAGCAGCCTAACCGGGACAGGCCCTACAAGGCCCCAGCATTTT.

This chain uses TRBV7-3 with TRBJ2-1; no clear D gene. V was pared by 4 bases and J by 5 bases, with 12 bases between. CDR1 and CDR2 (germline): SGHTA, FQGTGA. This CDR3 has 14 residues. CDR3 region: CASSSWTEDNEQFF. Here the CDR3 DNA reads TGTGCCAGCAGCTCTTGGACGGAAGACAATGAGCAGTTCTTC.

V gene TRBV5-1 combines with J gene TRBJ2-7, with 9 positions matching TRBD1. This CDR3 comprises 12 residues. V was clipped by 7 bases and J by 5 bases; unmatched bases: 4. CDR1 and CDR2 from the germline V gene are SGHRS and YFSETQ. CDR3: CASRDRVDEQYF. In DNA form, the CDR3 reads TGCGCCAGCCGGGACAGGGTTGACGAGCAGTACTTC.

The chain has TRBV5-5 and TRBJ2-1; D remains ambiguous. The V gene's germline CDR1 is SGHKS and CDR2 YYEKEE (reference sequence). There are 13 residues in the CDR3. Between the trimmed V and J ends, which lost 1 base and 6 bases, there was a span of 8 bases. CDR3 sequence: CASSLPEINEQFF. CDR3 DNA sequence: TGTGCCAGCAGCTTGCCCGAAATCAATGAGCAGTTCTTC.

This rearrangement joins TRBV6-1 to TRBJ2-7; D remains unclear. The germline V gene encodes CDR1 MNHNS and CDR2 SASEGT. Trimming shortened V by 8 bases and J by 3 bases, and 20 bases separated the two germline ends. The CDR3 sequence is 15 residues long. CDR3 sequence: CASGLLDPPFYEQYF. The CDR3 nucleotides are TGTGCCAGCGGCCTGTTGGACCCACCATTCTACGAGCAGTACTTC.

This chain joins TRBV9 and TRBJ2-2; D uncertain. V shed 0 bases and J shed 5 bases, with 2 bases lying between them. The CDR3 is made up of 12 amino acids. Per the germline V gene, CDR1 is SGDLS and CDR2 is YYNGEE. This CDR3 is CASSVVTGELFF. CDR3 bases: TGTGCCAGCAGCGTAGTGACCGGGGAGCTGTTTTTT.

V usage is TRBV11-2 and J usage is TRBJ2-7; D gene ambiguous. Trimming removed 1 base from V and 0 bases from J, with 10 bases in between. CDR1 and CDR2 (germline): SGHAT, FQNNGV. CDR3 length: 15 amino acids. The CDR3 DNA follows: TGTGCCAGCAGCTTAGGCTTGGTCGTCTCCTACGAGCAGTACTTC. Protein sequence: CASSLGLVVSYEQYF.

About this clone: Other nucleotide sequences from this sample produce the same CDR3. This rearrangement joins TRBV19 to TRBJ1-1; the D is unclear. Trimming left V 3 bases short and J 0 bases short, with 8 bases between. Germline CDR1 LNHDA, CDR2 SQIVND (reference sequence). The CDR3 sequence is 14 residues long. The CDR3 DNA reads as TGTGCCAGTAGTATCGGGAGCATGAACACTGAAGCTTTCTTT. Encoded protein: CASSIGSMNTEAFF.

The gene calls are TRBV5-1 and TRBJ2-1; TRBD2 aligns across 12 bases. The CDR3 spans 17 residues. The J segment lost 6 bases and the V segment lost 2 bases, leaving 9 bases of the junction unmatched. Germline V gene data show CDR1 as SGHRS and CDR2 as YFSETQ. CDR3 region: CASSLGLGLAGINEQFF. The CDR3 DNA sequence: TGCGCCAGCAGCTTAGGACTCGGACTAGCGGGAATCAATGAGCAGTTCTTC.

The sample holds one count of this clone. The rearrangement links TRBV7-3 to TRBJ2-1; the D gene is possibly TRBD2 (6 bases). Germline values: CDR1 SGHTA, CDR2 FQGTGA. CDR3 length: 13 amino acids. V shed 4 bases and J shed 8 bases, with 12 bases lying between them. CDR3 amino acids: CASSSGGPHEQFF. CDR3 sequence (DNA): TGTGCCAGCAGCTCTGGAGGGCCCCATGAGCAGTTCTTC.

DNA of the CDR3: TGTGCCAGCAGCCTGCGGACAGGTACTGAAGCTTTCTTT. It yields the protein CASSLRTGTEAFF. The V call is TRBV7-8, the J call TRBJ1-1; 7 bases are a match to TRBD1. CDR1 is SGHVS and CDR2 is FQNEAQ in the germline V gene. V was clipped by 5 bases and J by 5 bases; unmatched bases: 5. This CDR3 has 13 residues. Drawing the rest from reference TRBV7-8 and TRBJ1-1, the complete variable domain is GAGVSQSPRYKVAKRGQDVALRCDPISGHVSLFWYQQALGQGPEFLTYFQNEAQLDKSGLPSDRFFAERPEGSVSTLKIQRTQQEDSAVYLCASSLRTGTEAFFGQGTRLTVV.

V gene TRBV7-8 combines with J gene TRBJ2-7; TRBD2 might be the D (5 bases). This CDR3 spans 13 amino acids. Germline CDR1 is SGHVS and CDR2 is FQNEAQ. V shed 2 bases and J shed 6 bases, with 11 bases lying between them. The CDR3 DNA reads TGTGCCAGCAGCTTATTGTCCGGGATCGAGCAGTACTTC. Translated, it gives CASSLLSGIEQYF.

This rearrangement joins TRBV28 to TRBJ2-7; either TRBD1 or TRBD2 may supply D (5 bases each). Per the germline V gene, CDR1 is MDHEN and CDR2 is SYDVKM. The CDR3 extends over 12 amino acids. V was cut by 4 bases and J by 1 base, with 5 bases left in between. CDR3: CASSWGSYEQYF. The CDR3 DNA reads TGTGCCAGCAGTTGGGGGTCCTACGAGCAGTACTTC.

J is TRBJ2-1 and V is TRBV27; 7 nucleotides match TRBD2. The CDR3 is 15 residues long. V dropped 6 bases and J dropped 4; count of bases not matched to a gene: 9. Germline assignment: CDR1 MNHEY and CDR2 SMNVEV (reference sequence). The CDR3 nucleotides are TGTGCCAGCAGGTCGGTCGCGGGAGAGTACAATGAGCAGTTCTTC. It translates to CASRSVAGEYNEQFF.

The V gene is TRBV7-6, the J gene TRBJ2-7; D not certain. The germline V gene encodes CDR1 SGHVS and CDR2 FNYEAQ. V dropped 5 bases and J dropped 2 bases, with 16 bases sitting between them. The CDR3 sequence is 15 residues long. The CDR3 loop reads CASSLTGNTAYEQYF. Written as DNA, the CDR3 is TGTGCCAGCAGCCTTACCGGAAACACCGCCTACGAGCAGTACTTC.

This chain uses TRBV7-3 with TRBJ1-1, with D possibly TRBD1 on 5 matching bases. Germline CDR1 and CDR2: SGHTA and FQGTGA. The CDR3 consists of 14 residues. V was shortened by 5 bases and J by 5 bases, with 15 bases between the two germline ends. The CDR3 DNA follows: TGTGCCAGCAGCCCCAACGAAGGACAAACTGAAGCTTTCTTT. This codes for CASSPNEGQTEAFF. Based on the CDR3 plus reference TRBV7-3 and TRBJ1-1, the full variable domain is GAGVSQTPSNKVTEKGKYVELRCDPISGHTALYWYRQSLGQGPEFLIYFQGTGAADDSGLPNDRFFAVRPEGSVSTLKIQRTERGDSAVYLCASSPNEGQTEAFFGQGTRLTVV.

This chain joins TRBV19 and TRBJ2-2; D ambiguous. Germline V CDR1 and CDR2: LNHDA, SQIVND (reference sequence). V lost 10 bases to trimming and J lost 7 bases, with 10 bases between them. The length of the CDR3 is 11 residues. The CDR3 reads CATLMSGELFF. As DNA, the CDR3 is TGTGCCACTCTTATGAGCGGGGAGCTGTTTTTT.

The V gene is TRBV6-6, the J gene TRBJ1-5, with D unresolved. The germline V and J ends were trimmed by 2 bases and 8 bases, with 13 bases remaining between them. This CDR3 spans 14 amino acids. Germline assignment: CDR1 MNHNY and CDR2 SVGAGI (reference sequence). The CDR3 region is CASSYMGSLEPQHF. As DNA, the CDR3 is TGTGCCAGCAGTTACATGGGCTCGTTGGAGCCCCAGCATTTT.

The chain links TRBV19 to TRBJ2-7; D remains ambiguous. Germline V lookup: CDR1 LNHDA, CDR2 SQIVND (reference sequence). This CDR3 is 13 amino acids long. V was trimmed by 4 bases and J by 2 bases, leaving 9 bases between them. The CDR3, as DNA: TGTGCCAGTAGTACCCAGTGGGCCTACGAGCAGTACTTC. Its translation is CASSTQWAYEQYF.

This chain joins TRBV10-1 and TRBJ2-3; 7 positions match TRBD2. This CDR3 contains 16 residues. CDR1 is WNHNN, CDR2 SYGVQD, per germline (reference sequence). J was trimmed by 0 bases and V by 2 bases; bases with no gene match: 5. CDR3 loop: CASSEETSVSTDTQYF. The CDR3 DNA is TGCGCCAGCAGTGAGGAAACTAGCGTCAGCACAGATACGCAGTATTTT.

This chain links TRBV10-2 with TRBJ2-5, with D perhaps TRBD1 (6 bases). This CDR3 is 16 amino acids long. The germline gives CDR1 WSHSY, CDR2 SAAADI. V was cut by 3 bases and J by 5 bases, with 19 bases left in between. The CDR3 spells CASSDPDRSFRETQYF. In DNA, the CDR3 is TGCGCCAGCAGTGACCCCGACAGGTCCTTTCGGGAGACCCAGTACTTC.

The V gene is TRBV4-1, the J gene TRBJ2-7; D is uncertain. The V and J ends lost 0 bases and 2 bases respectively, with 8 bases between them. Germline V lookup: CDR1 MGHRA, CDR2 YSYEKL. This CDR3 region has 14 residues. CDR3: CASSQDRVTYEQYF. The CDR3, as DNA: TGCGCCAGCAGCCAAGATAGGGTCACCTACGAGCAGTACTTC.

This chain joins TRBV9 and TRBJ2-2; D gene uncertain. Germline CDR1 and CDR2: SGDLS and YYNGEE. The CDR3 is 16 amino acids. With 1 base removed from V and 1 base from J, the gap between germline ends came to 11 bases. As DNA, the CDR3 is TGTGCCAGCAGCGTACGGCACCAAGAGAACACCGGGGAGCTGTTTTTT. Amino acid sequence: CASSVRHQENTGELFF.

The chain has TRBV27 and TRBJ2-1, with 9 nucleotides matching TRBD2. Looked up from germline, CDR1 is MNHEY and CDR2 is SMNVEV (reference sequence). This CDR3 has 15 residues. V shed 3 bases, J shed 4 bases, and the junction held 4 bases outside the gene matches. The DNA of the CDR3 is TGTGCCAGCAGTTTGGGTCTAGCGGGATACAATGAGCAGTTCTTC. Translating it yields CASSLGLAGYNEQFF.